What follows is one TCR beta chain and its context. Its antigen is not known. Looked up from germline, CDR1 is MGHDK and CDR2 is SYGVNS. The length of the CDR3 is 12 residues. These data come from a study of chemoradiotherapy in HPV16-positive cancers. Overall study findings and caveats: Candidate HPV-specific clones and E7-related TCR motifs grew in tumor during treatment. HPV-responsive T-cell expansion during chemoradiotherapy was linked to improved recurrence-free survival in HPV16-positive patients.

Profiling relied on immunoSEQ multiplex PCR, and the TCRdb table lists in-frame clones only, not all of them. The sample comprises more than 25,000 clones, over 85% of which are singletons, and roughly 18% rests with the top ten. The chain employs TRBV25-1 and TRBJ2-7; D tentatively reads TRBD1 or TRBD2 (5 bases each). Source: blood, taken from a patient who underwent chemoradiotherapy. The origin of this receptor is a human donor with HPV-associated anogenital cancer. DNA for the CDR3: TGTACCCGACTGGGACCGTCCTACGAGCAGTACTTC. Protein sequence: CTRLGPSYEQYF.